Listed below are T cell receptor beta chains from one sample, sequenced in a study of CD8+CD57+ T cells in acquired aplastic anemia. TCRdb redid the calling of the reads with MiXCR, one entry per CDR3 protein. The sample yields approximately 180,000 distinct CDR3 sequences, around 63% seen once. Sequences were obtained from sorted CD4+, CD8+, or CD8+CD57+ T cells (not recorded which) from PBMCs. Receptors originate from a human donor with aplastic anemia. The conserved cysteine and the conserved F or W are not part of the CDR3 here.

10 TRBV7-9 ASSARPYGYT
11 TRBV7-8 ASSYRESRTQY
11 TRBV20-1 SARDYQTYGYT
11 TRBV20-1 SPQAPGSDTQY
13 TRBV4-1 ASSQDRTATYEQY
14 TRBV7-6 ASSRGGARVNTEAF
10 TRBV4-1 ASRATGPEAF
12 TRBV24-1 ATSDPASTDTQY
13 TRBV20-1 SARDRTGGGSPLH
12 TRBV12-3/TRBV12-4 ASRARGMRQPQH
12 TRBV2 ASSPARNGNPSY
12 TRBV7-9 ASSPFEGVPPLH
10 TRBV9 ASSPDVEGYT
11 TRBV19 ASKQGSSYEQY
11 TRBV2 ASGRGGTYEQY
13 TRBV10-1 ASNLRDRHRGTQY
11 TRBV9 ASSVGVTYEQY
12 TRBV2 ASRTTGGRYEQY
13 TRBV11-3 ASSLLPGKNGELF
10 TRBV6-1 ASRQGSSPLH